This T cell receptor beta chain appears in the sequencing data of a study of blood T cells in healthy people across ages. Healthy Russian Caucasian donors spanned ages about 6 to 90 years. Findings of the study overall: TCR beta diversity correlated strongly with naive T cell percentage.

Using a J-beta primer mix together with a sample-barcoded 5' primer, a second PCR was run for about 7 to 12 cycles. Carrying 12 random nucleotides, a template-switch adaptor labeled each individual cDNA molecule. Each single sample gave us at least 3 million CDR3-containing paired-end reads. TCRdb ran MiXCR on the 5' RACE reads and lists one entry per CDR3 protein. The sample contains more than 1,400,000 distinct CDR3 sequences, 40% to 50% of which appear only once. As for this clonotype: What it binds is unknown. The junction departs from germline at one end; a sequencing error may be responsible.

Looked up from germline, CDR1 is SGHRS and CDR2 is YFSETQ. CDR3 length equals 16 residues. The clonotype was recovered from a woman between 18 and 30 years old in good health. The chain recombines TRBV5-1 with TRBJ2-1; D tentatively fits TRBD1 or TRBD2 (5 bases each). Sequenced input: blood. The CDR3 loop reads CASSSGPGAEYNERYF. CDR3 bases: TGCGCCAGCAGCTCCGGCCCCGGGGCGGAGTACAATGAGCGGTACTTC.